This note documents a single T cell receptor beta chain sequence. The antigen remains unidentified. Assay: immunoSEQ multiplex PCR; the TCRdb copy retains only in-frame clones and omits some. The sample yields around 60,000 clones, roughly 91% seen once. This sample is drawn from a study of OX40 agonist ivuxolimab in advanced cancers. Study-wide findings and caveats: Also showing low normalized T-cell clonal expansion were some of the nonresponders. Clonal expansion by week 6 occurred in CD4+ and CD8+ blood T cells (at 0.1 to 3.0 mg/kg).

Baseline, cycle 4 day 1, and cycle 7 day 1 were the blood sampling points. This CDR3 has 14 residues. Between the trimmed V and J ends, which lost 8 bases and 0 bases, there was a span of 11 bases. The germline gives CDR1 WSHSY, CDR2 SAAADI. The receptor was isolated from an adult with an advanced solid tumor such as melanoma, head and neck, liver or kidney cancer. The starting material was CD4+ or CD8+ T cells sorted from blood, obtained in a trial of the OX40 agonist ivuxolimab. The chain joins TRBV10-2 to TRBJ2-1; D is undetermined. As DNA, the CDR3 is TGCGCCAGCTTAACGGAGAACTCCTACAATGAGCAGTTCTTC. Its protein product is CASLTENSYNEQFF.